This T cell receptor beta chain was sequenced in a study of relationships among human T cell subsets. TCR alpha and beta CDR3s were amplified from mRNA by semiquantitative ARM-PCR. Exponential amplification used communal superprimers after tagged nested gene-specific primers in ARM-PCR. TCRdb re-called the multiplex PCR reads with MiXCR, one entry per CDR3 protein. Here the sample spans fewer than 18,000 distinct CDR3 sequences, about 60% being singletons. This clonotype was seen more than once but under ten times. The target antigen is unknown. Study findings and constraints: Substantial CDR3 sharing among Th1, Th2 and regulatory cells suggested stochastic fate choice.

Unmatched junction bases numbered 3, after V lost 1 base and J lost 5 bases. The CDR3 covers 14 residues. The V gene's germline CDR1 is SGHAT and CDR2 FQNNGV. The sequence was obtained from a man in his forties in good health. The V gene is TRBV11-2, the J gene TRBJ2-7, with 9 bases matching TRBD1. Sample: total T cells sorted from blood. The CDR3 reads CASSLAQGANEQYF. As DNA, the CDR3 is TGTGCCAGCAGCTTAGCACAGGGGGCTAACGAGCAGTACTTC.